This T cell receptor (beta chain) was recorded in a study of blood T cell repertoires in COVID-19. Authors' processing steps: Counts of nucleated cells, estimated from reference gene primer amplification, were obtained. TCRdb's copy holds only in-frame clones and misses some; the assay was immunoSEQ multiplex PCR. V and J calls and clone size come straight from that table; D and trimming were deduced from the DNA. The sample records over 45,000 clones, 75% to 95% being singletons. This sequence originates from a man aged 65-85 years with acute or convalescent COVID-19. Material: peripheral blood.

Here the CDR3 reads CASRSGATGELFF. CDR3 DNA sequence: TGTGCCAGCAGGAGCGGAGCGACCGGGGAGCTGTTTTTT. The chain uses TRBV27 and TRBJ2-2; TRBD2 is a possible D gene (5 bases). The V and J ends lost 6 bases and 5 bases respectively, with 10 bases between them. The CDR3 length is 13 residues. CDR1 and CDR2 (germline): MNHEY, SMNVEV (reference sequence).